This paragraph covers one T cell receptor beta chain sequence. What it binds is not known. The entry originates in a study of T cells in Graves' hyperthyroidism and ophthalmopathy. General study findings and limits: Most clonotypes expanded in thyroid above 0.001 were likewise present in blood. The model made its ophthalmopathy prediction, and onset followed a median approximately 6 months later.

Ophthalmopathy patients showed a Clinical Activity Score of at least 3, NOSPECS grade of at least 4 and duration under 3 months. Diagnosing involved the use of clinical symptoms, serum thyroxine and TRAb, thyroid ultrasound and orbital computed tomography. Regions amplified from RNA transcripts were the TCR beta CDR3 regions. The HTBI primer set was used in a first-round RT-PCR of the TCR CDR3. TCRdb independently ran MiXCR on the multiplex PCR reads; one entry per CDR3 protein. The repertoire consists of almost 500,000 distinct CDR3 sequences, with 22% occurring once and the leading ten covering 45% to 50%. The receptor was derived from a woman between 65 and 79 years old with Graves' ophthalmopathy. The sequenced material came from blood.

The CDR3 loop is CASSARTSGKNEQFF. Here the CDR3 DNA reads TGCGCCAGCAGCGCGCGGACTAGCGGGAAGAATGAGCAGTTCTTC. The V gene is TRBV4-1, the J gene TRBJ2-1, with 12 positions matching TRBD2. V gave up 5 bases and J gave up 7 bases; unmatched junction bases: 6. The germline CDR1 and CDR2 sequences are MGHRA and YSYEKL. This CDR3 is built from 15 residues.